The clone carrying this TCR beta chain was seen a handful of times. The antigen is undetermined. This sample is drawn from a study of early T cells in non-severe SARS-CoV-2 infection. Study at large: Chains were not paired, and sequencing was done on bulk RNA from unsorted whole blood. Study-level results: VDJdb-based matching was biased toward anti-spike CD8 responses and missed private and CD4 specificities.

The CDR3 covers 15 residues. The ends lost 4 bases at V and 0 bases at J; junction bases unmatched: 4. Attachment of unique molecular identifiers was made to individual cDNA molecules. MiXCR, run by TCRdb on the 5' RACE reads, gives a single entry per CDR3 protein. The sample carries more than 50,000 distinct CDR3 sequences, approximately 13% recorded once. The clonotype was recovered from an adult who was a healthcare worker with PCR-confirmed SARS-CoV-2 infection or an uninfected control (not recorded which). This material consisted of whole blood, taken at baseline. V and J are TRBV12-3 or TRBV12-4 and TRBJ1-1; TRBD1 matches 8 bases. CDR3 nucleotide sequence: TGTGCCAGCAGTTCGCACAGGGGGATGAACACTGAAGCTTTCTTT. Translation gives CASSSHRGMNTEAFF.